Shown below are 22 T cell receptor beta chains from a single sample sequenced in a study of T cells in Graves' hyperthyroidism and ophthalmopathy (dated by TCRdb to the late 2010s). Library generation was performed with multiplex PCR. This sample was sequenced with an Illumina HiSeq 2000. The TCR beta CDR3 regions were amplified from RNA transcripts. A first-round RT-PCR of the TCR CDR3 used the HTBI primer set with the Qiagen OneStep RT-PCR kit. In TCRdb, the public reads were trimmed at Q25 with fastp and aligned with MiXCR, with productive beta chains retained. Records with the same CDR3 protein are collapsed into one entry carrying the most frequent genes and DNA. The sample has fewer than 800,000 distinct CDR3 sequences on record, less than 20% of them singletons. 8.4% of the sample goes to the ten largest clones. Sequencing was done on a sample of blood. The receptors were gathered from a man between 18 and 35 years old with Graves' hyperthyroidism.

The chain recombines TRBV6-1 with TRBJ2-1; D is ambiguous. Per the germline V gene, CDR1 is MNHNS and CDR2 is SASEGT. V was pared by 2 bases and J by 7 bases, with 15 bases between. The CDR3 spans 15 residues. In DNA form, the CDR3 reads TGTGCCAGCAGTGAACAGTCAGGAACCGCGAATGAGCAGTTCTTC. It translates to CASSEQSGTANEQFF.

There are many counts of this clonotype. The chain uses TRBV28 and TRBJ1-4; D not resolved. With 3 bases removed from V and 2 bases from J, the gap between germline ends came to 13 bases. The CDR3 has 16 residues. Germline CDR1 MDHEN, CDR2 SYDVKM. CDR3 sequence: CASSFTGYHTNEKLFF. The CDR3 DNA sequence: TGTGCCAGCAGTTTTACGGGGTACCACACTAATGAAAAACTGTTTTTT.

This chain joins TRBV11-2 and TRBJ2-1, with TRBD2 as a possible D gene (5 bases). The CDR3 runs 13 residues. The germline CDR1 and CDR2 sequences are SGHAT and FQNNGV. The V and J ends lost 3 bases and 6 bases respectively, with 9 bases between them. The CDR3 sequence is CASSFPTSNEQFF. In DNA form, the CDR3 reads TGTGCCAGCAGCTTCCCCACTAGCAATGAGCAGTTCTTC.

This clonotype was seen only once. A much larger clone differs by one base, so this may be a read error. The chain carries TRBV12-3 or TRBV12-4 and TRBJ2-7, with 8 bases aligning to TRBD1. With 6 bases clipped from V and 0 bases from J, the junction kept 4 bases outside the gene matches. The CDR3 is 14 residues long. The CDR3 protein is CASSVTGASYEQYF. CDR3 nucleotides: TGTGCCAGCAGCGTGACAGGGGCCTCCTACGAGCAGTACTTC.

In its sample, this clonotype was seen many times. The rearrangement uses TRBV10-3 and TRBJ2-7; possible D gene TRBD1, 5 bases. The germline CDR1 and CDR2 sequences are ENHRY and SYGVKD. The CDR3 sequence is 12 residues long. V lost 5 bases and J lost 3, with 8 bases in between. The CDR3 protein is CAISIDSYEQYF. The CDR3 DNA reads TGTGCCATCAGTATTGACAGCTACGAGCAGTACTTC.

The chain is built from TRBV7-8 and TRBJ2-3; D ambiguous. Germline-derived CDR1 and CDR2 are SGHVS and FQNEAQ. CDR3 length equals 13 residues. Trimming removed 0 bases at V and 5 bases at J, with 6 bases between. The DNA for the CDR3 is TGTGCCAGCAGCTTAGCGTGGGGAGATACGCAGTATTTT. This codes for CASSLAWGDTQYF. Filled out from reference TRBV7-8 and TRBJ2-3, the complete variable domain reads GAGVSQSPRYKVAKRGQDVALRCDPISGHVSLFWYQQALGQGPEFLTYFQNEAQLDKSGLPSDRFFAERPEGSVSTLKIQRTQQEDSAVYLCASSLAWGDTQYFGPGTRLTVL.

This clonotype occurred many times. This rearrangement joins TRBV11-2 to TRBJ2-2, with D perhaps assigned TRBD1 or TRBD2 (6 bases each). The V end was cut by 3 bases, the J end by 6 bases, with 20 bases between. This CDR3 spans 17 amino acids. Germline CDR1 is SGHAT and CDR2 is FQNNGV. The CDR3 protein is CASSLGGGGGGSGELFF. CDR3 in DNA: TGTGCCAGCAGCTTGGGTGGCGGAGGGGGTGGATCCGGGGAGCTGTTTTTT.

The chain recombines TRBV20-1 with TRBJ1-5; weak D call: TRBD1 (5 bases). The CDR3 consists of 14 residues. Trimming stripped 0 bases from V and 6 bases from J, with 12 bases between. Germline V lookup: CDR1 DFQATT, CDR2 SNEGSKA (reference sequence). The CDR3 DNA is TGCAGTGCTAGAGATCCAGGGACGGGTCAGCCCCAGCATTTT. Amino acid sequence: CSARDPGTGQPQHF.

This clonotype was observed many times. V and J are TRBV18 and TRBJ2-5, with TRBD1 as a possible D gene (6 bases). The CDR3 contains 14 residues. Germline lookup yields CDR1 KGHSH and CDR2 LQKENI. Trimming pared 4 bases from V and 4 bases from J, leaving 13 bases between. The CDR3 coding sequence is TGTGCCAGCTCACGAACGGCCAGGGGAGAGACCCAGTACTTC. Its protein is CASSRTARGETQYF.

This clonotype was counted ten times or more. The CDR3 region is CAWSVEGAQETQYF. CDR3 bases: TGTGCCTGGAGTGTGGAGGGGGCTCAAGAGACCCAGTACTTC. The chain combines TRBV30 with TRBJ2-5; D may be TRBD1 (7 bases). V lost 0 bases and J 2 bases, leaving 10 bases between the germline ends. The CDR3 is 14 residues long. Germline V gene data show CDR1 as GTSNPN and CDR2 as SVGIG (reference sequence).

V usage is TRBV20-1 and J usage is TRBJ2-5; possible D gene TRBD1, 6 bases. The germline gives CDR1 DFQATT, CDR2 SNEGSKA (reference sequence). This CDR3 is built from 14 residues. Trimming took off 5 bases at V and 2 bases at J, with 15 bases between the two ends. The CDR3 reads CSASPRGSQETQYF. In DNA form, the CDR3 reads TGCAGTGCTTCTCCCAGGGGAAGTCAAGAGACCCAGTACTTC.

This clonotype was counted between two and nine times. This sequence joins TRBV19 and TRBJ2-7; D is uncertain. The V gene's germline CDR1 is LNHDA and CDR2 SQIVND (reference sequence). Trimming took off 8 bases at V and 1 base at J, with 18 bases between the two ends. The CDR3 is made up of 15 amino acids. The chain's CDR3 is CASDSKSLTSYEQYF. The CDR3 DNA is TGTGCCAGTGACTCGAAAAGCCTAACTTCCTACGAGCAGTACTTC.

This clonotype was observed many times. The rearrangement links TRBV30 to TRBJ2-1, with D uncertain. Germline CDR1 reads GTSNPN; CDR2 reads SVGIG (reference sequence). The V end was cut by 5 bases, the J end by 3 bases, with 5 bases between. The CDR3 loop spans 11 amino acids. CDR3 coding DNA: TGTGCCTGGCAATTCTACAATGAGCAGTTCTTC. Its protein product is CAWQFYNEQFF.

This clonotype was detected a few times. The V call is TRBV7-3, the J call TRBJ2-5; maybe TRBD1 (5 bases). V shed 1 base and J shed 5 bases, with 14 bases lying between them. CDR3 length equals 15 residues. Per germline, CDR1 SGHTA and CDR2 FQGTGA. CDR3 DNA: TGTGCCAGCAGCTTAATCCCGGCAGGGTTGGAGACCCAGTACTTC. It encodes CASSLIPAGLETQYF.

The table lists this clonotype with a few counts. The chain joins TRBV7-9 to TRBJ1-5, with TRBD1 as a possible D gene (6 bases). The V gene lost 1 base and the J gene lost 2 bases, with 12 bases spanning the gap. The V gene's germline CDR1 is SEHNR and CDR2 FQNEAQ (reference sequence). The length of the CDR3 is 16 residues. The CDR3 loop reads CASSLGQVSGNQPQHF. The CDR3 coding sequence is TGTGCCAGCAGCTTAGGACAGGTGTCGGGCAATCAGCCCCAGCATTTT.

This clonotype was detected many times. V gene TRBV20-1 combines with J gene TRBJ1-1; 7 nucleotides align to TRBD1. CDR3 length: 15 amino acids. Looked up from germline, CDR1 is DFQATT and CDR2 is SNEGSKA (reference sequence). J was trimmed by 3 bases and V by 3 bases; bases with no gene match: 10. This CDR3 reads CSASPIDRVDTEAFF. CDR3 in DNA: TGCAGTGCTAGCCCCATTGACAGGGTGGACACTGAAGCTTTCTTT.

In DNA, the CDR3 is TGTGCCACCAGTGATTTGCAGGGTGGGAGCACCGGGGAGCTGTTTTTT. Encoded protein: CATSDLQGGSTGELFF. The V gene is TRBV24-1, the J gene TRBJ2-2, with D perhaps assigned TRBD1 or TRBD2 (5 bases each). V gave up 0 bases and J gave up 4 bases, with 11 bases separating them. The V gene's germline CDR1 is KGHDR and CDR2 SFDVKD. This CDR3 region has 16 residues.

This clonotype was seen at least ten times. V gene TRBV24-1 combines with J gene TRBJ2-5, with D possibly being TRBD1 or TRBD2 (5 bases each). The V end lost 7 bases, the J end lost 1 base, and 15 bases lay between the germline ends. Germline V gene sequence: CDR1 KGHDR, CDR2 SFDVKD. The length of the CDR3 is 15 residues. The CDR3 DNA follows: TGTGCCACCAGCTATAGCCGGGACGGCCAAGAGACCCAGTACTTC. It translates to CATSYSRDGQETQYF.

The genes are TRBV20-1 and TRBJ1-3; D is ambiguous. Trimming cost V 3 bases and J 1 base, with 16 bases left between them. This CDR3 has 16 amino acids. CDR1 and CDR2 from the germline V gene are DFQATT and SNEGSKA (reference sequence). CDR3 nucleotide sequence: TGCAGTGCTAGCCGACTCTCGCACCCTTCTGGAAACACCATATATTTT. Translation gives CSASRLSHPSGNTIYF.

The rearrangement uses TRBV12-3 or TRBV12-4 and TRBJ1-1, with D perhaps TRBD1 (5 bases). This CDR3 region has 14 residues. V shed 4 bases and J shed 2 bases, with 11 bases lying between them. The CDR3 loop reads CASSYYRRNTEAFF. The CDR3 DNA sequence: TGTGCCAGCAGTTATTACAGGAGAAACACTGAAGCTTTCTTT.

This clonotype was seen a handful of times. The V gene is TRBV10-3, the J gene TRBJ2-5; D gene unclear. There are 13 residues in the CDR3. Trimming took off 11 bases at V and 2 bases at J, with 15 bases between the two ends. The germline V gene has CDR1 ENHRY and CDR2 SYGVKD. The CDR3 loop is CAVGGRSQETQYF. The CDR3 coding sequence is TGTGCCGTTGGTGGGCGATCACAAGAGACCCAGTACTTC.

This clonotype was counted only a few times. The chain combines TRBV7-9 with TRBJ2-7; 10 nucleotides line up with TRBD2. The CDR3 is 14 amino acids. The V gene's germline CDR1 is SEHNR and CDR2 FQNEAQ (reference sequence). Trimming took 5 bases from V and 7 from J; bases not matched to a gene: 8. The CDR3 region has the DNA TGTGCCAGCAGCCCAGCGGGAGGGCCTTGGGAGCAGTACTTC. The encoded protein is CASSPAGGPWEQYF. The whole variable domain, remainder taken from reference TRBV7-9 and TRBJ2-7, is DTGVSQNPRHKITKRGQNVTFRCDPISEHNRLYWYRQTLGQGPEFLTYFQNEAQLEKSRLLSDRFSAERPKGSFSTLEIQRTEQGDSAMYLCASSPAGGPWEQYFGPGTRLTVT.